A single sample is the source of the 21 T cell receptor beta chains below, sequenced in a study of cytomegalovirus exposure and HLA in healthy donors. 13 Jbeta primers and 60 Vbeta primers were used for the PCR. The data were produced by immunoSEQ multiplex PCR, yet TCRdb's version contains in-frame clones alone and is incomplete. Its clone listing holds about 140,000 clones. Source material: PBMCs. The receptors shown here come from a male donor in good health and CMV-seronegative.

The V gene is TRBV11-3, the J gene TRBJ1-2, with 7 bases fitting TRBD1. Germline V gene sequence: CDR1 SGHNT, CDR2 YENEEA. J lost 8 bases, V lost 0 bases, and 9 bases had no gene match. The CDR3 runs to 15 residues. CDR3 sequence (DNA): TGTGCCAGCAGCTTAGAACCCGGGACAGCTTTCGGCTACACCTTC. Protein product: CASSLEPGTAFGYTF.

V and J are TRBV19 and TRBJ2-7; a weak D match, TRBD1 (5 bases). V dropped 7 bases and J dropped 2 bases, with 9 bases sitting between them. CDR1 and CDR2 from the germline V gene are LNHDA and SQIVND (reference sequence). This CDR3 is built from 12 residues. The chain's CDR3 is CASKGNAYEQYF. CDR3 coding DNA: TGTGCCAGTAAGGGGAACGCCTACGAGCAGTACTTC.

This chain links TRBV28 with TRBJ1-5; no firm D call. CDR1 is MDHEN, CDR2 SYDVKM, per germline. V gave up 4 bases and J gave up 1 base, with 11 bases separating them. CDR3 length equals 15 residues. The CDR3 spells CASSSGFPSNQPQHF. CDR3 nucleotides: TGTGCCAGCAGTTCGGGGTTTCCGAGCAATCAGCCCCAGCATTTT.

The rearrangement joins TRBV28 to TRBJ2-1; TRBD2 matches at 11 bases. Germline assignment: CDR1 MDHEN and CDR2 SYDVKM. The CDR3 runs 16 residues. J was trimmed by 7 bases and V by 7 bases; bases with no gene match: 12. CDR3 sequence: CASTLLSGGAENEQFF. The CDR3 nucleotides read TGTGCCAGCACCCTTCTTAGCGGGGGGGCCGAAAATGAGCAGTTCTTC.

This sequence joins TRBV5-4 and TRBJ2-3; D possibly corresponds to TRBD2 (6 bases). With 0 bases removed from V and 4 bases from J, the gap between germline ends came to 15 bases. Per germline, CDR1 SGHNT and CDR2 YYREEE (reference sequence). CDR3 length: 16 residues. CDR3 coding DNA: TGTGCCAGCAGCTTGGGGGGGGATCAGGCGGCAGATACGCAGTATTTT. This gives the protein CASSLGGDQAADTQYF.

About this clone: The junction and the germline gene differ at one end; a read error may be behind it. The chain uses TRBV5-1 and TRBJ2-3; D may be TRBD2 (5 bases). The CDR3 runs to 15 residues. The V gene's germline CDR1 is SGHRS and CDR2 YFSETQ. In DNA, the CDR3 is TGCGCCAGCAGATTGGGGAGTCTGAGGGTGGATACGCAGTATTTT. Protein product: CASRLGSLRVDTQYF.

The chain employs TRBV11-2 and TRBJ1-4; possible D gene TRBD1, 6 bases. The ends were cut back, 0 bases at V and 6 bases at J, with 14 bases in the middle. The CDR3 is 16 amino acids. Germline-derived CDR1 and CDR2 are SGHAT and FQNNGV. CDR3 nucleotides: TGTGCCAGCAGCTTAGATTTGGGCAGGGGAGATGAAAAACTGTTTTTT. It encodes CASSLDLGRGDEKLFF.

The chain is built from TRBV19 and TRBJ1-2; possible D gene TRBD1, 5 bases. Trimming shortened V by 8 bases and J by 8 bases, and 18 bases separated the two germline ends. Germline CDR1 LNHDA, CDR2 SQIVND (reference sequence). This CDR3 is 13 amino acids long. For the CDR3, the DNA is TGTGCCAGTGCCCGGGTAGGGGCGTGGGGCTACACCTTC. It translates to CASARVGAWGYTF.

The chain is built from TRBV7-3 and TRBJ2-7, with 8 bases identical to TRBD1. V lost 5 bases, J lost 2 bases, and 8 bases stayed unmatched. Germline loops: CDR1 SGHTA, CDR2 FQGTGA. The CDR3 spans 15 residues. CDR3 DNA: TGTGCCAGCAGCCAAGGACAGGGCAACACCTACGAGCAGTACTTC. Encoded protein: CASSQGQGNTYEQYF.

The V call is TRBV20-1, the J call TRBJ1-2; D remains unclear. The CDR3 has 10 residues. Germline lookup yields CDR1 DFQATT and CDR2 SNEGSKA (reference sequence). Trimming left V 0 bases short and J 8 bases short, with 4 bases between. CDR3 sequence (DNA): TGCAGTGCTAGAGATCTGGGCTACACCTTC. Translated: CSARDLGYTF.

The chain links TRBV18 to TRBJ2-2; no firm D call. Trimming took 0 bases from V and 0 from J, leaving 5 bases between them. This CDR3 has 15 residues. Germline V lookup: CDR1 KGHSH, CDR2 LQKENI. The CDR3 reads CASSPPTTNTGELFF. CDR3 DNA: TGTGCCAGCTCACCACCCACAACGAACACCGGGGAGCTGTTTTTT.

This rearrangement joins TRBV6-5 to TRBJ1-6, with 7 bases identical to TRBD1. In germline, CDR1 is MNHEY, CDR2 SVGAGI. The CDR3 extends over 14 amino acids. V lost 9 bases and J lost 14; bases outside the gene matches: 16. The CDR3 sequence is CASTGTVGVVALHF. The CDR3 coding sequence is TGTGCCAGTACCGGGACAGTCGGTGTGGTGGCCCTCCACTTT.

Of note for this clone: The sample holds other DNA sequences that translate to the same CDR3. The V call is TRBV6-1, the J call TRBJ1-5; no reliable D call. CDR1 and CDR2 (germline): MNHNS, SASEGT. The V gene lost 6 bases and the J gene lost 4 bases, with 4 bases spanning the gap. CDR3 length: 11 residues. The CDR3: CASRENQPQHF. CDR3 nucleotides: TGTGCCAGCAGGGAGAATCAGCCCCAGCATTTT.

The chain couples TRBV6-5 to TRBJ1-5; TRBD1 matches 8 bases. V shed 8 bases, J shed 4 bases, and the junction held 1 base outside the gene matches. Germline-derived CDR1 and CDR2 are MNHEY and SVGAGI. The CDR3 is 12 amino acids. The CDR3 DNA reads TGTGCCAGCGGACAGGGAAATCAGCCCCAGCATTTT. As protein: CASGQGNQPQHF.

The chain couples TRBV7-9 to TRBJ1-2; D perhaps matches TRBD1 (6 bases). Looked up from germline, CDR1 is SEHNR and CDR2 is FQNEAQ (reference sequence). The CDR3 covers 14 residues. Deletions cut 5 bases from V and 6 bases from J, with 16 bases between. The CDR3 region has the DNA TGTGCCAGCAGCCCATTGGACAGCGTAAATGGCTACACCTTC. Its translation is CASSPLDSVNGYTF.

The genes are TRBV28 and TRBJ1-5; TRBD1 agrees at 7 bases. V dropped 6 bases and J dropped 4; count of bases not matched to a gene: 9. Germline-derived CDR1 and CDR2 are MDHEN and SYDVKM. The CDR3 runs to 15 residues. The CDR3 reads CASRPSGGTNQPQHF. The CDR3 DNA sequence: TGTGCCAGCAGACCTTCAGGGGGGACTAATCAGCCCCAGCATTTT.

The V and J genes are TRBV20-1 and TRBJ1-1; D not resolved. Germline V gene data show CDR1 as DFQATT and CDR2 as SNEGSKA (reference sequence). The V and J ends lost 1 base and 11 bases respectively, with 11 bases between them. This CDR3 comprises 11 residues. The CDR3 sequence is CSARGEAGAFF. The CDR3 nucleotides read TGCAGTGCTAGAGGGGAGGCGGGGGCTTTCTTT.

The chain joins TRBV11-2 to TRBJ2-5; TRBD2 is a possible D gene (6 bases). CDR3 length: 14 amino acids. With 5 bases removed from V and 5 bases from J, the gap between germline ends came to 15 bases. The germline V gene has CDR1 SGHAT and CDR2 FQNNGV. CDR3 region: CASSRGTSAETQYF. The CDR3 bases are TGTGCCAGCAGCCGGGGGACTTCCGCGGAGACCCAGTACTTC. The whole variable domain, filled in from reference TRBV11-2 and TRBJ2-5, reads EAGVAQSPRYKIIEKRQSVAFWCNPISGHATLYWYQQILGQGPKLLIQFQNNGVVDDSQLPKDRFSAERLKGVDSTLKIQPAKLEDSAVYLCASSRGTSAETQYFGPGTRLLVL.

V usage is TRBV6-1 and J usage is TRBJ1-2; the D gene is possibly TRBD1 (5 bases). V was shortened by 1 base and J by 8 bases, with 14 bases between the two germline ends. This CDR3 spans 14 amino acids. CDR1 and CDR2 (germline): MNHNS, SASEGT. CDR3 DNA sequence: TGTGCCAGCAGTGAAGATCCCACGACAGTCGGCTACACCTTC. Translating gives CASSEDPTTVGYTF.

This chain links TRBV19 with TRBJ1-2; TRBD1 matches at 7 bases. Germline CDR1 LNHDA, CDR2 SQIVND (reference sequence). This CDR3 is 15 amino acids long. Unmatched junction bases numbered 11, after V lost 6 bases and J lost 4 bases. In DNA form, the CDR3 reads TGTGCCAGTAGCCTATCCGGGACAGAGATCTATGGCTACACCTTC. This gives the protein CASSLSGTEIYGYTF.

The chain employs TRBV27 and TRBJ1-1, with TRBD1 as a possible D gene (6 bases). V lost 2 bases and J lost 1, with 14 bases in between. This CDR3 comprises 16 residues. Looked up from germline, CDR1 is MNHEY and CDR2 is SMNVEV (reference sequence). CDR3 protein: CASSLRQGQGNTEAFF. CDR3 nucleotide sequence: TGTGCCAGCAGTTTAAGGCAGGGGCAGGGGAACACTGAAGCTTTCTTT.